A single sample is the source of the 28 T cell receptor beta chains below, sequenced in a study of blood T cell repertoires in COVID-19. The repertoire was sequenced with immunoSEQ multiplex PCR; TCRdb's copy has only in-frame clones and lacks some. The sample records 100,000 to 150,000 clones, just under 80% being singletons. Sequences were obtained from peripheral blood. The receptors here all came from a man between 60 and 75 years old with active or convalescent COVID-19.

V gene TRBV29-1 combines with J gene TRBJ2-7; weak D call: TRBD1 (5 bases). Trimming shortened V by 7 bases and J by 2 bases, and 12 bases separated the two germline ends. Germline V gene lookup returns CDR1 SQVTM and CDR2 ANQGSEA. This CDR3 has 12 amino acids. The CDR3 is CSAQGSTYEQYF. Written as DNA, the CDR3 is TGCAGCGCCCAGGGCTCAACCTACGAGCAGTACTTC.

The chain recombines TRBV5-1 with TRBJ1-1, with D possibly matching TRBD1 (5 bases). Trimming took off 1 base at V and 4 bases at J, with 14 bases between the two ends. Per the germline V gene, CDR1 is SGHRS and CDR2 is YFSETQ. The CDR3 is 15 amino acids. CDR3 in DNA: TGCGCCAGCAGCTTGATTCAGGGCGGTGGCACTGAAGCTTTCTTT. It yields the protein CASSLIQGGGTEAFF.

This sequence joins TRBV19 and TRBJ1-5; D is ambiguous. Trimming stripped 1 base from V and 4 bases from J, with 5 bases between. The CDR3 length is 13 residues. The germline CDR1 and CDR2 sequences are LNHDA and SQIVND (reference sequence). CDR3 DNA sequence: TGTGCCAGTAGTATAGGAGGGAATCAGCCCCAGCATTTT. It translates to CASSIGGNQPQHF.

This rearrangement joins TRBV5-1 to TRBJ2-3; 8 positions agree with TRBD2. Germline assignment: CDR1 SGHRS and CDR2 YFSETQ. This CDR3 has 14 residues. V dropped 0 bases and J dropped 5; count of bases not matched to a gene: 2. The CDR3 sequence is CASSLGLAGDTQYF. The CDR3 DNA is TGCGCCAGCAGCTTGGGGCTAGCGGGAGATACGCAGTATTTT.

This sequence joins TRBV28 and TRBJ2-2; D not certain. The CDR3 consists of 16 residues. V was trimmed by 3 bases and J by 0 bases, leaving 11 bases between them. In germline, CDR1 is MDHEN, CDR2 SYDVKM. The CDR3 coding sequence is TGTGCCAGCAGTTTTCTCGAGGATTCGAACACCGGGGAGCTGTTTTTT. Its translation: CASSFLEDSNTGELFF.

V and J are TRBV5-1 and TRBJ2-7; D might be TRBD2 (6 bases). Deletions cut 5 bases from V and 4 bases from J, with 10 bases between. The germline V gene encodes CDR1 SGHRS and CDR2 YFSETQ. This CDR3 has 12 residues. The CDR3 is CASRTEGYEQYF. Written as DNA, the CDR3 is TGCGCCAGCAGGACGGAGGGTTACGAGCAGTACTTC.

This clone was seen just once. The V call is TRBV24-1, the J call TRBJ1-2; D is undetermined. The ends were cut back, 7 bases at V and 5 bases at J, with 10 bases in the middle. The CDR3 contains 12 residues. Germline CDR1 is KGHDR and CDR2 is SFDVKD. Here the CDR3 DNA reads TGTGCCACCAGAGACACCGAGTATGGCTACACCTTC. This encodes CATRDTEYGYTF.

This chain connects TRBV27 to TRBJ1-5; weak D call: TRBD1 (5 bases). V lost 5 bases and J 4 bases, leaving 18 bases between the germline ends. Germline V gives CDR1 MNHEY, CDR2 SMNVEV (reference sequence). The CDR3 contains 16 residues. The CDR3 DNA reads TGTGCCAGCAGTCCACGTACGGGGGGGGGTAATCAGCCCCAGCATTTT. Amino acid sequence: CASSPRTGGGNQPQHF.

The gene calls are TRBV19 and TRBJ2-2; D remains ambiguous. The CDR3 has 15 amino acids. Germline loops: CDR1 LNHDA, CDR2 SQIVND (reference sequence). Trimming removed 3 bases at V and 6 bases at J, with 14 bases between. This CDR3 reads CASSIIGGVPGELFF. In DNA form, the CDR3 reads TGTGCCAGTAGTATTATTGGCGGAGTCCCCGGGGAGCTGTTTTTT.

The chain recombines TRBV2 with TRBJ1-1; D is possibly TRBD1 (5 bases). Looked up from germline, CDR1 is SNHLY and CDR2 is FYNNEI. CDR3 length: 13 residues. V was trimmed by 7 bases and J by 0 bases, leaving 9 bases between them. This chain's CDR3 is CASTRQMNTEAFF. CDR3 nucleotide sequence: TGTGCCAGCACCAGACAGATGAACACTGAAGCTTTCTTT.

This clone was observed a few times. The CDR3 loop reads CASIDTPDSYNEQFF. CDR3 nucleotides: TGTGCCAGCATCGATACTCCTGACAGTTACAATGAGCAGTTCTTC. The chain employs TRBV5-5 and TRBJ2-1; D perhaps matches TRBD1 (5 bases). With 6 bases removed from V and 4 bases from J, the gap between germline ends came to 17 bases. The germline V gene has CDR1 SGHKS and CDR2 YYEKEE (reference sequence). This CDR3 spans 15 amino acids.

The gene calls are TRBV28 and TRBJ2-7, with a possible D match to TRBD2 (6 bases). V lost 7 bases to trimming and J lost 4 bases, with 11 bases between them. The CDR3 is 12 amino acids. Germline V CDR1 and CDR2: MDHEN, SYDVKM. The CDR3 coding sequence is TGTGCCAGCACCTTTGCGGGGTACGAGCAGTACTTC. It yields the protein CASTFAGYEQYF. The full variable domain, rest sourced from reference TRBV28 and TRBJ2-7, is DVKVTQSSRYLVKRTGEKVFLECVQDMDHENMFWYRQDPGLGLRLIYFSYDVKMKEKGDIPEGYSVSREKKERFSLILESASTNQTSMYLCASTFAGYEQYFGPGTRLTVT.

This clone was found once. The CDR3 loop reads CASSLLAGVSTDTQYF. Here the CDR3 DNA reads TGTGCCAGCAGTTTACTAGCGGGAGTGAGCACAGATACGCAGTATTTT. The chain is built from TRBV27 and TRBJ2-3; 10 positions agree with TRBD2. The CDR3 has 16 residues. Germline CDR1 MNHEY, CDR2 SMNVEV (reference sequence). The trim removed 2 bases at V and 0 bases at J, leaving 2 bases unmatched.

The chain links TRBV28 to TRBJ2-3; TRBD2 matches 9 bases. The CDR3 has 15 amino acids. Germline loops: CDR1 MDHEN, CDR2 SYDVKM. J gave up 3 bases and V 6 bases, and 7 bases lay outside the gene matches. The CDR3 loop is CASRLPLAGTDTQYF. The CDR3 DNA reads TGTGCCAGCAGATTGCCCCTAGCGGGAACAGATACGCAGTATTTT.

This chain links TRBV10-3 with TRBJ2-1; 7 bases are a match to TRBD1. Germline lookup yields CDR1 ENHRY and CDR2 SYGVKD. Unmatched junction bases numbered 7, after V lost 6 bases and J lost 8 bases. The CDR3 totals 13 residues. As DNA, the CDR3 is TGTGCCATCAGCCCCGACAGGGTCGATGAGCAGTTCTTC. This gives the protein CAISPDRVDEQFF.

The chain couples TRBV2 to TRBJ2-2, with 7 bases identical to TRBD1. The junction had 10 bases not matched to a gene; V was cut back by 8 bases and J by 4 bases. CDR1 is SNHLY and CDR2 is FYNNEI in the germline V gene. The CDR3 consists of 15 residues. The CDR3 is CASQQGIGSTGELFF. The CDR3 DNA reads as TGTGCCAGCCAACAGGGGATTGGCAGCACCGGGGAGCTGTTTTTT. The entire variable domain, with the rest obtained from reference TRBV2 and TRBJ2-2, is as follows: EPEVTQTPSHQVTQMGQEVILRCVPISNHLYFYWYRQILGQKVEFLVSFYNNEISEKSEIFDDQFSVERPDGSNFTLKIRSTKLEDSAMYFCASQQGIGSTGELFFGEGSRLTVL.

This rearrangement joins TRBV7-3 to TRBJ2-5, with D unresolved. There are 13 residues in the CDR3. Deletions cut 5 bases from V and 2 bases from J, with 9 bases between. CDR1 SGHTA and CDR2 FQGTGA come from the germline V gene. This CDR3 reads CASSRYIQETQYF. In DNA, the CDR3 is TGTGCCAGCAGCCGTTATATACAAGAGACCCAGTACTTC.

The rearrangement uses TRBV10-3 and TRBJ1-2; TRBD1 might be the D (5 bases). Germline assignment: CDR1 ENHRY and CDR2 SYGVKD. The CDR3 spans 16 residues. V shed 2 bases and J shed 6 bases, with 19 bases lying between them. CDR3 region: CAISEVLTGSKDGYTF. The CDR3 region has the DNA TGTGCCATCAGTGAGGTCTTAACAGGTTCGAAGGATGGCTACACCTTC.

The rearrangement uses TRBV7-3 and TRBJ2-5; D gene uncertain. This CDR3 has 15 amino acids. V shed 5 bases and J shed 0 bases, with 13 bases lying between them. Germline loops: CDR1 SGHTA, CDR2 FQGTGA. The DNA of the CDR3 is TGTGCCAGCAGCCCAGGCACCTTGTACCAAGAGACCCAGTACTTC. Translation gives CASSPGTLYQETQYF.

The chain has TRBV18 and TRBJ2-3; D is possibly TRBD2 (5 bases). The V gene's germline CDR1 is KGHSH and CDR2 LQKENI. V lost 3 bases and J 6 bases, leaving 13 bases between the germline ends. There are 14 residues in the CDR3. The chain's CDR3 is CASSPVGGSDTQYF. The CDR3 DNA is TGTGCCAGCTCACCGGTTGGTGGGAGTGATACGCAGTATTTT.

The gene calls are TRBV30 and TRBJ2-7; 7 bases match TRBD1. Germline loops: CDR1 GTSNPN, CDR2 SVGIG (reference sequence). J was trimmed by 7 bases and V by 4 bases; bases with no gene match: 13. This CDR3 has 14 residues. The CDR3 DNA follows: TGTGCCTGGACCGAAGGGGGCTTGTTTATGGAGCAGTACTTC. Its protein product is CAWTEGGLFMEQYF.

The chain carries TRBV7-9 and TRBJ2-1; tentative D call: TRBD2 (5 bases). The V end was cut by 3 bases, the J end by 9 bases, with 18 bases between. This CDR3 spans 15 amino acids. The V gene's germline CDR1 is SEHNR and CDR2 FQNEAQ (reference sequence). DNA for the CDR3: TGTGCCAGCAGCTTCAGTATGGGAGTACGAGGTGAGCAGTTCTTC. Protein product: CASSFSMGVRGEQFF.

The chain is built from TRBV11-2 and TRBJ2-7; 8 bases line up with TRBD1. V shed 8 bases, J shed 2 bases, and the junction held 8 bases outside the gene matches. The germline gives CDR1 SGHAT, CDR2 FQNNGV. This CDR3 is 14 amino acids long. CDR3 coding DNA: TGTGCCAGCGCGGAGCAGGGGGCAACCTACGAGCAGTACTTC. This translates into CASAEQGATYEQYF.

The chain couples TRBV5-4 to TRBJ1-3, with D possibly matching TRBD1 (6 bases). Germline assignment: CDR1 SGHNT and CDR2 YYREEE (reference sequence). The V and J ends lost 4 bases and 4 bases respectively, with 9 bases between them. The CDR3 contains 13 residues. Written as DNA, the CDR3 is TGTGCCAGCAGCGGTCAGGGGGGAAACACCATATATTTT. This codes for CASSGQGGNTIYF. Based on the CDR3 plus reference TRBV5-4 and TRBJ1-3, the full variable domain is ETGVTQSPTHLIKTRGQQVTLRCSSQSGHNTVSWYQQALGQGPQFIFQYYREEENGRGNFPPRFSGLQFPNYSSELNVNALELDDSALYLCASSGQGGNTIYFGEGSWLTVV.

CDR3: CARSLGRGSKETQYF. CDR3 DNA: TGTGCCAGAAGCCTCGGGAGGGGGTCTAAAGAGACCCAGTACTTC. The chain links TRBV5-3 to TRBJ2-5; 8 bases match TRBD2. TRBV5-3 has ORF status, its function being uncertain. The CDR3 contains 15 residues. Germline trimming cut 4 bases from V and 3 bases from J; bases unmatched to any gene: 8.

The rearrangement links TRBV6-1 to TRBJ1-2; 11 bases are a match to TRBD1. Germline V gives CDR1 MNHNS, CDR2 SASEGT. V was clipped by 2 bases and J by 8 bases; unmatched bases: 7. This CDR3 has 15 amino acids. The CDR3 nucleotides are TGTGCCAGCAGTGAACGATGGACAGGGGGCGGCGGCTACACCTTC. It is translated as CASSERWTGGGGYTF.

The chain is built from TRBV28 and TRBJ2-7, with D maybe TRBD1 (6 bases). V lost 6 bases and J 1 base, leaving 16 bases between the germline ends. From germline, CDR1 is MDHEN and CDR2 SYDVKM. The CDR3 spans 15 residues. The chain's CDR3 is CASSPLGTPSYEQYF. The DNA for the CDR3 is TGTGCCAGCAGCCCCCTCGGGACACCTTCCTACGAGCAGTACTTC.

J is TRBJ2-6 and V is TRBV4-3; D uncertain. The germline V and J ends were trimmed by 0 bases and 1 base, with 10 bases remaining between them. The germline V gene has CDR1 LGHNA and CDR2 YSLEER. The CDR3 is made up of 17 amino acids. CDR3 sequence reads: CASSQDRRVSGANVLTF. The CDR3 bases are TGCGCCAGCAGCCAAGATCGACGGGTATCTGGGGCCAACGTCCTGACTTTC.